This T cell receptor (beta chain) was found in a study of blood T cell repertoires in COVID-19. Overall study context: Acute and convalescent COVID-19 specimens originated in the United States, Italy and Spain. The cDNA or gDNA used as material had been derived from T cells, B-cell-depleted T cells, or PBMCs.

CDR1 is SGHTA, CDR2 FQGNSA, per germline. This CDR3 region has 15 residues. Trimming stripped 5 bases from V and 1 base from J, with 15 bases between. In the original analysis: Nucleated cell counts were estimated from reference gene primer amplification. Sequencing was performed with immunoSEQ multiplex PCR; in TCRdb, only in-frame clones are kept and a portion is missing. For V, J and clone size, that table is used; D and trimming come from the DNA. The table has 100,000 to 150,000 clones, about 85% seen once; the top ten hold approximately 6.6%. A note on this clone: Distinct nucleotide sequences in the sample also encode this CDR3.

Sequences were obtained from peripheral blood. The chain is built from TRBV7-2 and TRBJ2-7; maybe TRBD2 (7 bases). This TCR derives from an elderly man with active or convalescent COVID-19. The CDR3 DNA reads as TGTGCCAGCAGCCTGGGGCGGGGGCTATCCTACGAGCAGTACTTC. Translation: CASSLGRGLSYEQYF. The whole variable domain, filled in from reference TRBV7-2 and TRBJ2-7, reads GAGVSQSPSNKVTEKGKDVELRCDPISGHTALYWYRQSLGQGLEFLIYFQGNSAPDKSGLPSDRFSAERTGGSVSTLTIQRTQQEDSAVYLCASSLGRGLSYEQYFGPGTRLTVT.